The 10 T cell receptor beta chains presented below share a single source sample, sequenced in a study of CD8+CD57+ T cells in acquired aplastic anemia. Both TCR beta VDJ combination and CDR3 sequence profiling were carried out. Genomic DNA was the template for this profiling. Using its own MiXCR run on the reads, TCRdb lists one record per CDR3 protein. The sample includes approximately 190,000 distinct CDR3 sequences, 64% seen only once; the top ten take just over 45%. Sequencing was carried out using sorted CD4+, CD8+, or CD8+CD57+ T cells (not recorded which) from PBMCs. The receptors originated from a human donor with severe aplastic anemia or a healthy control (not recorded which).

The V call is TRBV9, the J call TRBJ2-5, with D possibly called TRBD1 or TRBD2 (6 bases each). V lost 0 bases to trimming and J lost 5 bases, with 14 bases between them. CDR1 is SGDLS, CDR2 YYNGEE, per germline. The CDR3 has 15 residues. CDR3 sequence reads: CASSVGGGPGETQYF. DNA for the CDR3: TGTGCCAGCAGCGTAGGAGGGGGGCCCGGGGAGACCCAGTACTTC.

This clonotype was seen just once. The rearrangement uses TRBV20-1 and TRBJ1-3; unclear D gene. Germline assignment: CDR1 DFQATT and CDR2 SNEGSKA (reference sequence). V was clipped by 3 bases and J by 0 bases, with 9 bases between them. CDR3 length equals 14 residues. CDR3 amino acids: CSARDWNSGNTIYF. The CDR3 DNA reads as TGCAGTGCTAGGGACTGGAACTCTGGAAACACCATATATTTT.

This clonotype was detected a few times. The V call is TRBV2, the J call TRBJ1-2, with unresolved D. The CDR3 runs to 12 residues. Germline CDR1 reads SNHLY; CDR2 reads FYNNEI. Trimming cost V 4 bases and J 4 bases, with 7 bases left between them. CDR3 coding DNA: TGTGCCAGCAGTGGAGAAGCCTATGGCTACACCTTC. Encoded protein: CASSGEAYGYTF.

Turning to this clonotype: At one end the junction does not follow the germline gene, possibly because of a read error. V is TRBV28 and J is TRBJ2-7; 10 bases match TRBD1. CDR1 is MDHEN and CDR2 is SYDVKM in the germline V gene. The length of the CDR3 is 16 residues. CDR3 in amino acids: CACSLSPGQGYYEQYF. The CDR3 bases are TGTGCCTGCAGTTTATCTCCGGGACAGGGGTACTACGAGCAGTACTTC.

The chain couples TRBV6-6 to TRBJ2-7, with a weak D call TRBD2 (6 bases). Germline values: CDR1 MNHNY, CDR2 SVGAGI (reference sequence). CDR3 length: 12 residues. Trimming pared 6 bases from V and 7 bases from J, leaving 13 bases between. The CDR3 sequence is CASSRDSIEQYF. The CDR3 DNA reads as TGTGCCAGCAGCCGGGACTCGATTGAGCAGTACTTC.

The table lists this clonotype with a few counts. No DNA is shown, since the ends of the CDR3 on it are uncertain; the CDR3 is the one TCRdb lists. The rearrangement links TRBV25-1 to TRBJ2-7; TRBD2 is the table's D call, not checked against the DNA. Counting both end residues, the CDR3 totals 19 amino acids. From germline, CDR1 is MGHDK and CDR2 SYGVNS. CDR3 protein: CASIYLCSVEGGSSYEQYF.

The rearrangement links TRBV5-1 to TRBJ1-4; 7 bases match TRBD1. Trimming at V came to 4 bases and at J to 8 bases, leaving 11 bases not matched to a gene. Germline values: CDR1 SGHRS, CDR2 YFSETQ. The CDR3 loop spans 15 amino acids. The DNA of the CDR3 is TGCGCCAGCAGCGCCTTGACAGGGAGGGCCGAAAAACTGTTTTTT. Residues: CASSALTGRAEKLFF.

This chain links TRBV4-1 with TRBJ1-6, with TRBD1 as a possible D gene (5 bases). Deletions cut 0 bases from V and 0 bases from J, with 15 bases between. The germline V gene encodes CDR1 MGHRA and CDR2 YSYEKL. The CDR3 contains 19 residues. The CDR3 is CASSQDPAGDRSYNSPLHF. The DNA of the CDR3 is TGCGCCAGCAGCCAAGATCCGGCGGGGGACCGCTCCTATAATTCACCCCTCCACTTT.

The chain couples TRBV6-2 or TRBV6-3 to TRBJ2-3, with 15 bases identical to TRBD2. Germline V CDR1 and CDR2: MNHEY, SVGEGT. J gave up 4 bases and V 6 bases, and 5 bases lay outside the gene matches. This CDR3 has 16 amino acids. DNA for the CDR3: TGTGCCAGCAGCGAAGGACTAGCGGGGGGGCCAGATACGCAGTATTTT. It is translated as CASSEGLAGGPDTQYF.

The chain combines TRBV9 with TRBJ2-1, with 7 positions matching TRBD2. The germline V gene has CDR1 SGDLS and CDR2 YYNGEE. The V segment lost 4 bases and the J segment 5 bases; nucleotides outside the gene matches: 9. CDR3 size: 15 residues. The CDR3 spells CASSLDSGGNNEQFF. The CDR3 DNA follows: TGTGCCAGCAGCTTAGACTCGGGAGGTAACAATGAGCAGTTCTTC.